The rows below give T cell receptor beta chains drawn from one sample of a study of OX40 agonist ivuxolimab in advanced cancers. Sequenced by immunoSEQ multiplex PCR; TCRdb stores in-frame clones only, minus some. The sample records around 19,000 clones, just over 85% being singletons. The source was CD4+ or CD8+ T cells sorted from blood, collected in a trial of the OX40 agonist ivuxolimab. These receptors all stem from an adult with an advanced solid tumor such as melanoma, head and neck, liver or kidney cancer. CDR3s include the opening cysteine and the closing phenylalanine or tryptophan. A D gene is named only where the DNA matches it firmly. For some rows the clone size is stated as once, few or many, or as a class when expanded; others skip it.

v_call	d_call	j_call	clone_size	cdr3_aa	cdr3_nt
TRBV4-3	TRBD1	TRBJ1-2	.	CASSQWDSTNYGYTF	TGCGCCAGCAGCCAGTGGGACAGCACAAACTATGGCTACACCTTC
TRBV4-3	.	TRBJ1-6	.	CASSQVEASYNSPLHF	TGCGCCAGCAGCCAAGTGGAGGCCTCCTATAATTCACCCCTCCACTTT
TRBV25-1	.	TRBJ1-5	.	CASSDLGQPQHF	TGTGCCAGCAGTGATCTCGGTCAGCCCCAGCATTTT
TRBV9	.	TRBJ2-4	.	CASSLGPVLGDIQYF	TGTGCCAGCAGCCTCGGCCCGGTCCTGGGCGACATTCAGTACTTC
TRBV18	.	TRBJ2-7	.	CASSSGQTISYEQYF	TGTGCCAGCTCATCAGGACAGACAATATCCTACGAGCAGTACTTC
TRBV10-2	.	TRBJ2-3	once	CASRSTDTQYF	TGCGCCAGCAGGAGTACAGATACGCAGTATTTT
TRBV11-2	.	TRBJ2-1	.	CASSGRRGYEQFF	TGTGCCAGCAGTGGACGGAGGGGCTATGAGCAGTTCTTC
TRBV5-8	.	TRBJ1-1	.	CASSFNHPLEAFF	TGTGCCAGCAGCTTTAATCACCCGCTCGAAGCTTTCTTT
TRBV6-6	.	TRBJ2-7	.	CASTQSPYRDHEQYF	TGTGCCAGCACCCAATCCCCATACAGGGACCACGAGCAGTACTTC
TRBV19	.	TRBJ2-5	.	CASSIGINQETQYF	TGTGCCAGTAGTATAGGGATAAACCAAGAGACCCAGTACTTC
TRBV29-1	.	TRBJ2-7	.	CSVYRNYEQYF	TGCAGCGTCTACAGAAACTACGAGCAGTACTTC
TRBV27	TRBD2	TRBJ2-7	.	CASTTGTSGTGEQYF	TGTGCCAGCACCACTGGGACTAGCGGGACTGGTGAGCAGTACTTC
TRBV2	TRBD1	TRBJ1-2	.	CASRMPGTGGLLQDGYTF	TGTGCCAGCAGGATGCCCGGGACAGGGGGCCTCTTGCAAGATGGCTACACCTTC
TRBV4-1	.	TRBJ1-2	.	CASSQVDSTIYGYTF	TGCGCCAGCAGCCAAGTGGACTCTACGATATATGGCTACACCTTC
TRBV21-1	.	TRBJ2-7	few	CASSKGVGTRTSYEQYF	TGTGCCAGCAGCAAAGGCGTCGGGACGCGAACCTCCTACGAGCAGTACTTC
TRBV5-1	TRBD2	TRBJ2-7	.	CASGWDYPVARYEQYF	TGCGCCAGCGGCTGGGACTACCCGGTAGCCCGCTACGAGCAGTACTTC
TRBV5-8	TRBD1	TRBJ1-5	.	CASSRGQGAGNQPQHF	TGTGCCAGCAGCCGTGGACAGGGGGCTGGCAATCAGCCCCAGCATTTT
TRBV5-1	.	TRBJ2-2	.	CASSLDRPNTGELFF	TGCGCCAGCAGCTTGGACAGGCCGAACACCGGGGAGCTGTTTTTT
TRBV4-3	.	TRBJ1-5	.	CASSQEHRGNQPQHF	TGCGCCAGCAGCCAGGAGCATCGGGGCAATCAGCCCCAGCATTTT
TRBV19	.	TRBJ1-3	few	CASNRALWTFGNTIYF	TGTGCCAGCAACAGGGCTCTATGGACCTTTGGAAACACCATATATTTT
TRBV6-5	.	TRBJ1-6	.	CASRGPNSPLHF	TGTGCCAGCAGGGGGCCTAATTCACCCCTCCACTTT
TRBV11-3	TRBD2	TRBJ2-7	.	CASSLALSSGGITYEQYF	TGTGCCAGCAGCTTAGCTCTTTCTAGCGGGGGGATTACCTACGAGCAGTACTTC
TRBV5-6	TRBD2	TRBJ2-1	.	CASSPSRLAGGRVGNEQFF	TGTGCCAGCAGCCCCTCACGACTAGCGGGTGGACGGGTTGGCAATGAGCAGTTCTTC
TRBV5-6	TRBD1	TRBJ1-5	.	CASSQFGQGRSNQPQHF	TGTGCCAGCAGCCAATTCGGACAGGGCAGGAGCAATCAGCCCCAGCATTTT
TRBV4-3	.	TRBJ1-6	once	CASSQVRQDNSPLHF	TGCGCCAGCAGCCAAGTCCGGCAAGATAATTCACCCCTCCACTTT
TRBV10-3	.	TRBJ1-1	.	CAISGTGNTEAFF	TGTGCCATCAGTGGGACGGGGAACACTGAAGCTTTCTTT
TRBV19	TRBD2	TRBJ2-7	.	CASSIAGEDSYEQYF	TGTGCCAGTAGTATTGCGGGGGAAGACTCCTACGAGCAGTACTTC
TRBV7-2	TRBD2	TRBJ2-5	.	CASTYQGGGGETQYF	TGTGCCAGCACCTACCAAGGCGGGGGGGGTGAGACCCAGTACTTC
TRBV2	.	TRBJ2-5	.	CATGLARETQYF	TGTGCCACTGGGCTAGCCCGGGAGACCCAGTACTTC
TRBV7-9	.	TRBJ2-4	.	CASSFLGDIQYF	TGTGCCAGCAGCTTTCTTGGGGACATTCAGTACTTC
TRBV7-2	.	TRBJ1-2	.	CASSKFSGTAMGYTF	TGCGCCAGCAGCAAATTCTCTGGGACTGCTATGGGCTACACCTTC
TRBV4-1	.	TRBJ2-7	.	CASSQGSAYEQYF	TGCGCCAGCAGCCAAGGGTCGGCCTACGAGCAGTACTTC
TRBV7-9	TRBD2	TRBJ2-7	.	CASSLYFGREAYEQYF	TGTGCCAGCAGCTTATATTTCGGGCGGGAGGCCTACGAGCAGTACTTC
TRBV2	.	TRBJ2-5	.	CASRKDLGETQYF	TGTGCCAGCAGGAAGGACCTGGGAGAGACCCAGTACTTC
TRBV5-4	.	TRBJ2-3	.	CASSPGVTDTQYF	TGTGCCAGCAGCCCGGGGGTTACAGATACGCAGTATTTT
TRBV18	TRBD2	TRBJ2-1	.	CASSPPASGRGGEQFF	TGTGCCAGCTCACCACCGGCGAGCGGGAGGGGCGGTGAGCAGTTCTTC
TRBV11-2	TRBD1	TRBJ1-1	.	CASSLQGAGTEAFF	TGTGCCAGCAGCTTACAGGGGGCAGGCACTGAAGCTTTCTTT
TRBV19	.	TRBJ2-3	.	CASSTDHSSTDTQYF	TGTGCCAGTAGTACAGACCATTCTAGCACAGATACGCAGTATTTT
TRBV7-3	.	TRBJ2-2	.	CASSQQVLGGELFF	TGTGCCAGCAGCCAACAGGTCTTGGGCGGGGAGCTGTTTTTT
TRBV19	TRBD1	TRBJ2-3	.	CASRGLGGTQYF	TGTGCCAGCAGGGGGCTTGGGGGTACGCAGTATTTT
TRBV2	.	TRBJ2-7	.	CASIGQPYEQYF	TGTGCCAGCATTGGACAGCCCTACGAGCAGTACTTC